Shown below are 3 T cell receptor beta chains from a single sample sequenced in a study of Graves' ophthalmopathy and Graves' hyperthyroidism. The authors amplified TCR beta CDR3 regions, and they did so from RNA transcripts for repertoire sequencing. Amplification began with first-round RT-PCR using HTBI primers, then second-round multiplex PCR was performed. MiXCR, run by TCRdb on the multiplex PCR reads, gives a single entry per CDR3 protein. The repertoire consists of 400,000 to 500,000 distinct CDR3 sequences, with more than 20% occurring once and the leading ten covering 2.5% to 3%. The sequenced sample consisted of peripheral blood. The receptors were gathered from a woman in her late teens or twenties with stable Graves' hyperthyroidism.

This clonotype was recorded at least ten times. The V and J genes are TRBV6-1 and TRBJ2-6; a possible D gene is TRBD1 (6 bases). The CDR3 extends over 16 amino acids. The germline V gene encodes CDR1 MNHNS and CDR2 SASEGT. Deletions cut 6 bases from V and 4 bases from J, with 16 bases between. CDR3 sequence: CASRTGHLRGANVLTF. In nucleotides, the CDR3 is TGTGCCAGCAGAACGGGACACCTTAGGGGGGCCAACGTCCTGACTTTC.

This sequence joins TRBV5-1 and TRBJ1-2, with TRBD1 identical over 11 bases. V was pared by 0 bases and J by 4 bases, with 8 bases of the junction left unmatched. Germline-derived CDR1 and CDR2 are SGHRS and YFSETQ. This CDR3 has 17 residues. CDR3: CASSLGTGGAQGYGYTF. In DNA, the CDR3 is TGCGCCAGCAGCTTGGGGACAGGGGGCGCCCAGGGCTATGGCTACACCTTC. The whole variable domain, filled in from reference TRBV5-1 and TRBJ1-2, reads KAGVTQTPRYLIKTRGQQVTLSCSPISGHRSVSWYQQTPGQGLQFLFEYFSETQRNKGNFPGRFSGRQFSNSRSEMNVSTLELGDSALYLCASSLGTGGAQGYGYTFGSGTRLTVV.

The V and J genes are TRBV29-1 and TRBJ2-5, with D perhaps assigned TRBD1 or TRBD2 (7 bases each). The CDR3 runs to 12 residues. V lost 5 bases, J lost 6 bases, and 13 bases lay in between. Germline V CDR1 and CDR2: SQVTM, ANQGSEA. The CDR3 nucleotides read TGCAGCGTTAGACAGGGAGGGAAGACCCAGTACTTC. Translating it yields CSVRQGGKTQYF.